These T cell receptor beta chains were read from a single sample in a study of T cell responses to AZD1222 COVID-19 vaccine. Libraries were prepared by immunoSEQ multiplex PCR; TCRdb keeps only in-frame clonotypes and omits some of them. This table holds about 150,000 clones, approximately 92% found once. The specimen was peripheral blood, collected on day 0 of AZD1222 vaccination. Receptor source: an adult in good health. CDR3s include the opening cysteine and the closing phenylalanine or tryptophan. The order of the fields is D gene, V gene, J gene, clone size, CDR3 protein, CDR3 DNA. The D gene is left open where the match is weak. Size is stated for part of the rows, as once, few or many counts, or as a class when the clone is expanded.

D: TRBD2; V: TRBV15; J: TRBJ2-5; size: NA; CDR3: CATSARRSGTYQETQYF; DNA: TGTGCCACCAGCGCCCGACGTAGCGGGACGTACCAAGAGACCCAGTACTTC
D: NA; V: TRBV6-6; J: TRBJ1-4; size: NA; CDR3: CASSSSPTNEKLFF; DNA: TGTGCCAGCAGTTCCTCCCCCACTAATGAAAAACTGTTTTTT
D: NA; V: TRBV20-1; J: TRBJ1-3; size: NA; CDR3: CSASLVTSGNTIYF; DNA: TGCAGTGCTAGTCTCGTTACTTCTGGAAACACCATATATTTT
D: NA; V: TRBV9; J: TRBJ1-2; size: NA; CDR3: CASSVELSGGYGYTF; DNA: TGTGCCAGCAGCGTAGAACTATCTGGGGGCTATGGCTACACCTTC
D: TRBD2; V: TRBV7-3; J: TRBJ2-1; size: NA; CDR3: CASSSGAGPYNEQFF; DNA: TGTGCCAGCAGCTCCGGAGCGGGGCCATACAATGAGCAGTTCTTC
D: NA; V: TRBV19; J: TRBJ1-5; size: NA; CDR3: CASNVGGSNQPQHF; DNA: TGTGCCAGTAACGTAGGGGGTAGCAATCAGCCCCAGCATTTT
D: NA; V: TRBV3-1/TRBV3-2; J: TRBJ1-5; size: few; CDR3: CASSQGAVGNQPQHF; DNA: TGTGCCAGCAGCCAGGGTGCGGTTGGGAATCAGCCCCAGCATTTT
D: NA; V: TRBV5-6; J: TRBJ1-1; size: once; CDR3: CASSLAGAAFF; DNA: TGTGCCAGCAGCTTGGCAGGGGCGGCTTTCTTT
D: TRBD1; V: TRBV3-1/TRBV3-2; J: TRBJ1-3; size: NA; CDR3: CASSLGTVFTDSGNTIYF; DNA: TGTGCCAGCAGCCTCGGGACAGTTTTTACCGACTCTGGAAACACCATATATTTT
D: NA; V: TRBV6-6; J: TRBJ1-5; size: NA; CDR3: CASGRPGQNQPQHF; DNA: TGTGCCAGCGGTAGGCCAGGTCAGAATCAGCCCCAGCATTTT
D: NA; V: TRBV2; J: TRBJ1-4; size: NA; CDR3: CASLTGIATNEKLFF; DNA: TGTGCCAGCTTGACCGGGATAGCAACTAATGAAAAACTGTTTTTT
D: NA; V: TRBV6-5; J: TRBJ2-4; size: NA; CDR3: CASSYSPLYGIQYF; DNA: TGTGCCAGCAGTTACTCGCCACTATATGGCATTCAGTACTTC
D: TRBD2; V: TRBV2; J: TRBJ2-3; size: NA; CDR3: CASSEIAGLATPDTQYF; DNA: TGTGCCAGCAGTGAGATTGCCGGACTAGCAACCCCAGATACGCAGTATTTT
D: TRBD1; V: TRBV5-8; J: TRBJ1-1; size: NA; CDR3: CASSLGDRAEAFF; DNA: TGTGCCAGCAGCTTGGGGGACAGGGCTGAAGCTTTCTTT
D: NA; V: TRBV6-5; J: TRBJ2-7; size: NA; CDR3: CASKRGQDLSEQYF; DNA: TGTGCCAGCAAGAGAGGACAAGACCTTTCAGAGCAGTACTTC
D: NA; V: TRBV11-2; J: TRBJ1-4; size: NA; CDR3: CATVQGPNEKLFF; DNA: TGTGCCACCGTACAGGGTCCTAATGAAAAACTGTTTTTT
D: TRBD1; V: TRBV2; J: TRBJ2-7; size: NA; CDR3: CASSNRGPTYEQYF; DNA: TGTGCCAGCAGTAACAGGGGTCCCACGTACGAGCAGTACTTC
D: TRBD2; V: TRBV12-5; J: TRBJ2-3; size: NA; CDR3: CASGQSSGRLTDTQYF; DNA: TGTGCTAGTGGTCAAAGTAGCGGGAGGCTCACAGATACGCAGTATTTT
D: TRBD1; V: TRBV4-1; J: TRBJ1-6; size: NA; CDR3: CASSQQTGDNSPLHF; DNA: TGCGCCAGCAGCCAACAGACAGGGGATAATTCACCCCTCCACTTT
D: TRBD1; V: TRBV10-3; J: TRBJ1-1; size: NA; CDR3: CAIRDRDTEAFF; DNA: TGTGCCATCAGGGACAGGGACACTGAAGCTTTCTTT
D: NA; V: TRBV27; J: TRBJ2-1; size: NA; CDR3: CASSPLQGGPYNEQFF; DNA: TGTGCCAGCAGCCCCTTACAGGGTGGCCCCTACAATGAGCAGTTCTTC
D: TRBD1; V: TRBV29-1; J: TRBJ2-3; size: NA; CDR3: CSVEGQQGVTDTQYF; DNA: TGCAGCGTTGAAGGCCAGCAGGGGGTCACAGATACGCAGTATTTT